These 20 T cell receptor beta chains came from one sample sequenced in a study of OX40 agonist ivuxolimab in advanced cancers. Sequenced by immunoSEQ multiplex PCR; TCRdb stores in-frame clones only, minus some. The sample shows 65,000 to 85,000 clones, 85% to 90% of them seen only once. Material: CD4+ or CD8+ T cells sorted from blood, obtained in a trial of the OX40 agonist ivuxolimab. The receptors were gathered from an adult with an advanced solid tumor such as melanoma, head and neck, liver or kidney cancer.

With regard to this clone: At one end, the junction sequence differs from germline, possibly due to a read error. The gene calls are TRBV6-1 and TRBJ1-6; D is undetermined. Per germline, CDR1 MNHNS and CDR2 SASEGT. This CDR3 comprises 13 residues. CDR3 amino acids: CASREGSESPLHF. The CDR3 nucleotides read TGTGCCAGCAGGGAAGGTTCGGAATCACCCCTCCACTTT.

The chain is built from TRBV27 and TRBJ1-2; 7 nucleotides agree with TRBD1. In germline, CDR1 is MNHEY, CDR2 SMNVEV (reference sequence). V trimming: 3 bases; J trimming: 8 bases; junction bases outside the gene matches: 6. The CDR3 has 13 residues. CDR3 region: CASSFGQASGYTF. The CDR3 bases are TGTGCCAGCAGTTTCGGACAGGCCTCGGGCTACACCTTC.

CDR3 nucleotides: TGTGCCAGTAGTCTCACGGGACTAGCGGGGGGGCGTCTAGATACGCAGTATTTT. Its protein product is CASSLTGLAGGRLDTQYF. This sequence joins TRBV19 and TRBJ2-3, with 16 nucleotides matching TRBD2. Germline V gene data show CDR1 as LNHDA and CDR2 as SQIVND (reference sequence). V shed 5 bases and J 5 bases; nucleotides not matched to a gene: 10. The CDR3 has 18 amino acids.

V and J are TRBV11-2 and TRBJ2-3, with 8 bases lining up with TRBD2. The CDR3 consists of 16 residues. The germline gives CDR1 SGHAT, CDR2 FQNNGV. J lost 5 bases, V lost 4 bases, and 11 bases had no gene match. CDR3 region: CASSSSGRAGGDTQYF. For the CDR3, the DNA is TGTGCCAGCAGCTCGAGTGGGAGGGCGGGAGGAGATACGCAGTATTTT.

The chain uses TRBV28 and TRBJ1-3; D gene unclear. CDR1 is MDHEN, CDR2 SYDVKM, per germline. This CDR3 contains 14 residues. Trimming removed 2 bases at V and 4 bases at J, with 9 bases between. CDR3 loop: CASSLRVSGNTIYF. The CDR3 region has the DNA TGTGCCAGCAGTTTAAGAGTCTCGGGAAACACCATATATTTT.

This chain connects TRBV4-2 to TRBJ1-6; the D is unclear. The CDR3 is made up of 15 amino acids. Germline-derived CDR1 and CDR2 are LGHNA and YNFKEQ. The ends were cut back, 0 bases at V and 5 bases at J, with 8 bases in the middle. The CDR3 region has the DNA TGTGCCAGCAGCCAAGATCATGGGGATAATTCACCCCTCCACTTT. Amino acid sequence: CASSQDHGDNSPLHF.

The CDR3 protein is CAITGTAGYGYTF. The CDR3 region has the DNA TGTGCCATCACCGGGACTGCCGGGTATGGCTACACCTTC. The genes are TRBV10-3 and TRBJ1-2; tentative D call: TRBD1 (5 bases). V lost 7 bases to trimming and J lost 5 bases, with 14 bases between them. CDR3 length: 13 amino acids. Germline CDR1 and CDR2: ENHRY and SYGVKD.

V gene TRBV5-8 combines with J gene TRBJ2-3; D uncertain. The CDR3 contains 12 residues. Trimming removed 4 bases from V and 0 bases from J, with 3 bases in between. Germline V lookup: CDR1 SGHTS, CDR2 YDEGEE. CDR3 in DNA: TGTGCCAGCAGCGGAAGCACAGATACGCAGTATTTT. It encodes CASSGSTDTQYF.

V is TRBV18 and J is TRBJ1-1; the D gene is possibly TRBD1 (5 bases). V was trimmed by 4 bases and J by 3 bases, leaving 12 bases between them. Germline assignment: CDR1 KGHSH and CDR2 LQKENI. The CDR3 sequence is 14 residues long. This CDR3 reads CASSQTEKYTEAFF. The CDR3 bases are TGTGCCAGCTCACAGACAGAGAAATACACTGAAGCTTTCTTT.

V is TRBV28 and J is TRBJ1-3, with 11 bases fitting TRBD1. Germline CDR1 reads MDHEN; CDR2 reads SYDVKM. V was pared by 4 bases and J by 8 bases, with 4 bases of the junction left unmatched. This CDR3 is built from 14 residues. The CDR3 region has the DNA TGTGCCAGCAGTTCAGGACAGGGGGCCTACACCATATATTTT. This encodes CASSSGQGAYTIYF.

The chain carries TRBV9 and TRBJ2-3; 11 nucleotides align to TRBD2. Germline V gene lookup returns CDR1 SGDLS and CDR2 YYNGEE. V dropped 1 base and J dropped 2; count of bases not matched to a gene: 6. This CDR3 is built from 17 residues. The CDR3 nucleotides read TGTGCCAGCAGCGTAAGAGCGACTAGCGGGAACACAGATACGCAGTATTTT. Protein: CASSVRATSGNTDTQYF.

The chain links TRBV5-6 to TRBJ2-7; 7 bases agree with TRBD1. Trimming cost V 6 bases and J 0 bases; bases outside gene matches: 3. This CDR3 contains 13 residues. Germline loops: CDR1 SGHDT, CDR2 YYEEEE. The CDR3 region is CASTGTVSYEQYF. CDR3 nucleotide sequence: TGTGCCAGCACTGGGACAGTCTCCTACGAGCAGTACTTC. Variable domain in full (rest from reference TRBV5-6 and TRBJ2-7): DAGVTQSPTHLIKTRGQQVTLRCSPKSGHDTVSWYQQALGQGPQFIFQYYEEEERQRGNFPDRFSGHQFPNYSSELNVNALLLGDSALYLCASTGTVSYEQYFGPGTRLTVT.

The chain has TRBV28 and TRBJ1-1, with D unclear. From germline, CDR1 is MDHEN and CDR2 SYDVKM. CDR3 length equals 10 residues. Trimming left V 10 bases short and J 0 bases short, with 3 bases between. The CDR3 DNA sequence: TGTGCCACCATGAACACTGAAGCTTTCTTT. This gives the protein CATMNTEAFF.

In DNA form, the CDR3 reads TGTGCCAGCTCACCACAGACCACTGCCGGTGGAACTAATGAAAAACTGTTTTTT. It specifies CASSPQTTAGGTNEKLFF. The chain carries TRBV18 and TRBJ1-4; D call uncertain. V was pared by 1 base and J by 1 base, with 16 bases between. Germline lookup yields CDR1 KGHSH and CDR2 LQKENI. The length of the CDR3 is 18 residues.

The chain carries TRBV28 and TRBJ2-7; 10 bases fit TRBD1. V was clipped by 5 bases and J by 6 bases; unmatched bases: 7. The CDR3 is 14 residues long. The V gene's germline CDR1 is MDHEN and CDR2 SYDVKM. The DNA for the CDR3 is TGTGCCAGCAGTACTGGGACAGGGGTGTTCGAGCAGTACTTC. This sequence encodes CASSTGTGVFEQYF.

The chain carries TRBV10-2 and TRBJ2-1, with D perhaps TRBD1 (5 bases). The CDR3 extends over 17 amino acids. The V gene's germline CDR1 is WSHSY and CDR2 SAAADI. Trimming stripped 0 bases from V and 5 bases from J, with 17 bases between. The CDR3 sequence: CASSESLGRVGDNEQFF. The CDR3 region has the DNA TGCGCCAGCAGTGAGTCTTTGGGCAGGGTTGGGGACAATGAGCAGTTCTTC.

The CDR3 nucleotides read TGTGCCAGCAGTGAACTCGACAGGGACGTACAGCCCCAGCATTTT. This codes for CASSELDRDVQPQHF. The chain couples TRBV6-1 to TRBJ1-5; 7 nucleotides line up with TRBD1. Germline CDR1 reads MNHNS; CDR2 reads SASEGT. The CDR3 spans 15 residues. The V gene end was trimmed by 2 bases and the J gene end by 7 bases; junction bases not matched to a gene: 8.

Here the CDR3 reads CASSPLAGANTGELFF. For the CDR3, the DNA is TGTGCCAGCAGTCCCTTAGCGGGGGCCAACACCGGGGAGCTGTTTTTT. The gene calls are TRBV25-1 and TRBJ2-2; 9 nucleotides align to TRBD2. V shed 5 bases and J 2 bases; nucleotides not matched to a gene: 6. CDR1 and CDR2 from the germline V gene are MGHDK and SYGVNS. The CDR3 has 16 residues.

This clone showed up just once. This rearrangement joins TRBV5-6 to TRBJ1-2, with D unresolved. V gave up 1 base and J gave up 8 bases, with 18 bases separating them. Germline assignment: CDR1 SGHDT and CDR2 YYEEEE. The CDR3 consists of 15 residues. The CDR3 sequence is CASSLFNPANAGYTF. CDR3 in DNA: TGTGCCAGCAGCTTGTTCAATCCGGCAAATGCGGGCTACACCTTC.

V usage is TRBV28 and J usage is TRBJ1-3, with 9 bases identical to TRBD1. Germline-derived CDR1 and CDR2 are MDHEN and SYDVKM. V lost 6 bases to trimming and J lost 7 bases; unmatched junction nucleotides: 7. The CDR3 is 14 residues long. Written as DNA, the CDR3 is TGTGCCAGCAGGCCATCGGGACAGGGTAACACCATATATTTT. Translating gives CASRPSGQGNTIYF.